Judged by frequency, the clone carrying this T cell receptor (beta chain) is large. The data were obtained in a study of diagnostic markers for celiac disease. TCRdb re-called the reads and gives one entry per CDR3 protein, without DNA. In total, the table holds 1,500 to 2,000 distinct CDR3 sequences. The CDR3 extends over 17 amino acids. Germline V lookup: CDR1 MDHEN, CDR2 SYDVKM. Sequencing was done on a sample of either unsorted cells or a sorted T cell fraction (not recorded which). The chain combines TRBV28 with TRBJ2-1; the TCRdb call, TRBD1, lacks DNA for checking. This receptor was identified in a human donor. This chain's CDR3 is CASSLFGGRVIYNEQFF. Based on the CDR3 plus reference TRBV28 and TRBJ2-1, the full variable domain is DVKVTQSSRYLVKRTGEKVFLECVQDMDHENMFWYRQDPGLGLRLIYFSYDVKMKEKGDIPEGYSVSREKKERFSLILESASTNQTSMYLCASSLFGGRVIYNEQFFGPGTRLTVL.